The present T cell receptor beta chain was sequenced within a study of vaccination effects on CD4 cells after COVID-19. Study information: Sampling of a few convalescent patients occurred early (day +14) and late post-vaccination. Following the second dose by a median of 72 days, the post-vaccine samples were obtained. PBMC cultures contained approximately 1.8 million cells per well, approximately 9.2 IU/ml IL-2 and 10 ug/ml peptides.

The data were produced by immunoSEQ multiplex PCR, yet TCRdb's version contains in-frame clones alone and is incomplete. Of about 50,000 clones in the sample, under 85% are singletons; the top ten hold 5.4%. The authors isolated CD4+ T cells after about eleven days of culture. The person was diagnosed with PCR-confirmed SARS-CoV-2 infection between March and December 2020. BNT162b2 vaccine or mRNA-1273 vaccine was given to participants in two doses. A half-volume exchange with IL-2 medium occurred on days 3 and 7. The CDR3 consists of 13 residues. V lost 2 bases and J 5 bases, leaving 11 bases between the germline ends. Germline V gene sequence: CDR1 SGHRS, CDR2 YFSETQ. Details on this clone: What it binds is unknown.

The source of this sequence is a human donor who had a prior SARS-CoV-2 infection. This chain uses TRBV5-1 with TRBJ2-7; D perhaps matches TRBD1 (5 bases). The specimen was CD4+ T cells from PBMCs cultured without peptide, collected after COVID-19 vaccination. The DNA for the CDR3 is TGCGCCAGCAGCTTTTCAGGGTTGGACGAGCAGTACTTC. Its translation is CASSFSGLDEQYF. The full variable domain, its missing parts supplied by reference TRBV5-1 and TRBJ2-7, is KAGVTQTPRYLIKTRGQQVTLSCSPISGHRSVSWYQQTPGQGLQFLFEYFSETQRNKGNFPGRFSGRQFSNSRSEMNVSTLELGDSALYLCASSFSGLDEQYFGPGTRLTVT.